This T cell receptor (beta chain) came from a study of technical replicates of blood from several donors. Only in-frame clones appear in the TCRdb table, and some are missing; sequencing was by immunoSEQ multiplex PCR. The data show under 80,000 clones, approximately 91% seen once. The TCR was taken from a human donor in good health. Some clones in this sample may be carry-over from other donors' samples. Specimen: T cells isolated from PBMCs.

In DNA, the CDR3 is TGTGCCAGCAGTTTTATGCGGGATCGGACAGATACGCAGTATTTT. As protein: CASSFMRDRTDTQYF. The chain recombines TRBV28 with TRBJ2-3; maybe TRBD2 (6 bases). Germline V CDR1 and CDR2: MDHEN, SYDVKM. This CDR3 is built from 15 residues. The V end was cut by 3 bases, the J end by 3 bases, with 13 bases between.